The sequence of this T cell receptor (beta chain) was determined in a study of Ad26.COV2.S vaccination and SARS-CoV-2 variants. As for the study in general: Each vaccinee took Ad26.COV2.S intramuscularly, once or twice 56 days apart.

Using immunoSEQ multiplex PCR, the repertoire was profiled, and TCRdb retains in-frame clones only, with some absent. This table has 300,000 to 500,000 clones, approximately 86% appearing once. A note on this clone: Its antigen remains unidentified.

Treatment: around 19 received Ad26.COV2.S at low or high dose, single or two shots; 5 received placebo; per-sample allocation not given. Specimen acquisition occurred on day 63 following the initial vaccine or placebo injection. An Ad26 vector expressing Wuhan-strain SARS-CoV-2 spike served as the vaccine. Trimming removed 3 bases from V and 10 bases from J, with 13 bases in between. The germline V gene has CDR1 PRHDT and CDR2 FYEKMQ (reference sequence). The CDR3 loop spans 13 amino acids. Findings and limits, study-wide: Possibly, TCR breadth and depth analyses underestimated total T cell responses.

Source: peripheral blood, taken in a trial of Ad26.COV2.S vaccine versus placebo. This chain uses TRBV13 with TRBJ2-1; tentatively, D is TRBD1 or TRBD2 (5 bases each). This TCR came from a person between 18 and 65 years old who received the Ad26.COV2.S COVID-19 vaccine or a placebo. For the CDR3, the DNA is TGTGCCAGCAGCTTGGGACGTCGGGTAGAGCAGTTCTTC. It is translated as CASSLGRRVEQFF.